The next 15 T cell receptor beta chains were all read from a single sample in a study of blood T cells in healthy people across ages. A sample-barcoded 5' primer and a J-beta primer mix were used in a second PCR of about 7 to 12 cycles. A single record per CDR3 protein comes from TCRdb applying MiXCR to the 5' RACE reads. The sample gives about 730,000 distinct CDR3 sequences, more than 40% of which show up once; 20% to 25% is in the top ten. Sequenced sample: blood. Every receptor here comes from a woman aged 60-75 years in good health.

This chain joins TRBV20-1 and TRBJ2-2, with 9 bases fitting TRBD2. CDR3 length: 13 amino acids. V lost 2 bases, J lost 8 bases, and 3 bases stayed unmatched. Per the germline V gene, CDR1 is DFQATT and CDR2 is SNEGSKA (reference sequence). Here the CDR3 reads CSARPSGGGELFF. CDR3 in DNA: TGCAGTGCTAGACCGAGCGGGGGGGGGGAGCTGTTTTTT.

V usage is TRBV20-1 and J usage is TRBJ2-7, with D unresolved. This CDR3 spans 10 amino acids. V was shortened by 6 bases and J by 3 bases, with 6 bases between the two germline ends. The V gene's germline CDR1 is DFQATT and CDR2 SNEGSKA (reference sequence). Here the CDR3 DNA reads TGCAGTGCCGGAAACTACGAGCAGTACTTC. Its translation is CSAGNYEQYF.

Many counts were recorded for this clonotype. The chain combines TRBV20-1 with TRBJ2-5; 10 bases fit TRBD2. J was trimmed by 7 bases and V by 5 bases; bases with no gene match: 13. There are 15 residues in the CDR3. CDR1 and CDR2 (germline): DFQATT, SNEGSKA (reference sequence). The CDR3 reads CSAHGPSGGQGTQYF. In DNA, the CDR3 is TGCAGTGCTCACGGCCCTAGCGGGGGCCAGGGGACCCAGTACTTC.

This sequence joins TRBV25-1 and TRBJ2-5, with D hard to call. V lost 1 base and J 4 bases, leaving 1 base between the germline ends. From germline, CDR1 is MGHDK and CDR2 SYGVNS. This CDR3 spans 11 amino acids. CDR3 bases: TGTGCCAGCAGTGAATCAGAGACCCAGTACTTC. This gives the protein CASSESETQYF.

This clonotype occurred a few times. This chain joins TRBV4-2 and TRBJ1-1; maybe TRBD1 (6 bases). V lost 0 bases, J lost 3 bases, and 14 bases lay in between. This CDR3 has 16 residues. Germline CDR1 LGHNA, CDR2 YNFKEQ. The chain's CDR3 is CASSQDGARGDTEAFF. The CDR3, as DNA: TGTGCCAGCAGCCAAGATGGAGCGAGGGGGGACACTGAAGCTTTCTTT.

This clonotype showed up just a few times. The rearrangement joins TRBV3-1 to TRBJ2-7, with a weak D call TRBD2 (6 bases). V was shortened by 0 bases and J by 3 bases, with 12 bases between the two germline ends. The CDR3 runs to 15 residues. Germline CDR1 LGHDT, CDR2 YNNKEL (reference sequence). Here the CDR3 reads CASSQDSREVYEQYF. The CDR3 DNA is TGTGCCAGCAGCCAAGATTCGAGGGAGGTCTACGAGCAGTACTTC.

The chain joins TRBV27 to TRBJ2-3; D gene uncertain. Germline CDR1 is MNHEY and CDR2 is SMNVEV (reference sequence). V lost 1 base, J lost 0 bases, and 8 bases lay in between. This CDR3 spans 15 amino acids. CDR3 DNA sequence: TGTGCCAGCAGTTTATGGCAGACTAGCACAGATACGCAGTATTTT. This gives the protein CASSLWQTSTDTQYF.

Worth noting for this clonotype: One end of the junction varies from germline; a read error may be responsible. The chain links TRBV4-2 to TRBJ2-3; 9 bases line up with TRBD2. The CDR3 sequence is 17 residues long. Germline-derived CDR1 and CDR2 are LGHNA and YNFKEQ. CDR3 protein: CPSSPHGASGVTDTQYF. Written as DNA, the CDR3 is TGTCCCAGCAGCCCCCACGGGGCTAGCGGGGTCACAGATACGCAGTATTTT.

CDR3 DNA sequence: TGCGCCAGCCGGACAGATCAACAAGAGACCCAGTACTTC. Translating it yields CASRTDQQETQYF. The chain employs TRBV5-1 and TRBJ2-5, with D perhaps matching TRBD1 (6 bases). Germline V gives CDR1 SGHRS, CDR2 YFSETQ. The CDR3 has 13 residues. With 7 bases removed from V and 2 bases from J, the gap between germline ends came to 12 bases.

This clonotype was detected a few times. J is TRBJ2-7 and V is TRBV5-1, with 11 bases matching TRBD1. This CDR3 comprises 15 residues. With V trimmed by 3 bases and J by 0 bases, 2 bases remained unmatched. Germline V lookup: CDR1 SGHRS, CDR2 YFSETQ. As DNA, the CDR3 is TGCGCCAGCAGCTGGGGACAGGGGGTCTCCTACGAGCAGTACTTC. It yields the protein CASSWGQGVSYEQYF.

The genes are TRBV6-6 and TRBJ1-1; D gene ambiguous. CDR1 is MNHNY, CDR2 SVGAGI, per germline (reference sequence). V lost 0 bases and J lost 7, with 9 bases in between. The CDR3 has 13 amino acids. The CDR3 nucleotides are TGTGCCAGCAGTTACTCGACCGCCGTTGAAGCTTTCTTT. Protein product: CASSYSTAVEAFF.

This clonotype was seen more than once but under ten times. Here the CDR3 DNA reads TGTGCCAGCAGCACCTATACAGGGGGCTACGAGCAGTACTTC. It yields the protein CASSTYTGGYEQYF. V is TRBV5-6 and J is TRBJ2-7; TRBD1 matches at 8 bases. Trimming removed 4 bases from V and 3 bases from J; junction bases left unmatched: 6. This CDR3 spans 14 amino acids. Germline V gives CDR1 SGHDT, CDR2 YYEEEE.

With respect to this clonotype: A read error may explain this, as a much larger clone is one base away. For the CDR3, the DNA is TGTGCCAGCGGCCGCCACAATGAGCAGTACTTC. Translation: CASGRHNEQYF. The chain combines TRBV10-3 with TRBJ2-5, with D hard to call. CDR1 ENHRY and CDR2 SYGVKD come from the germline V gene. The CDR3 length is 11 residues. Trimming shortened V by 10 bases and J by 11 bases, and 17 bases separated the two germline ends.

V is TRBV20-1 and J is TRBJ2-5; 9 bases align to TRBD1. CDR1 and CDR2 from the germline V gene are DFQATT and SNEGSKA (reference sequence). The CDR3 spans 12 residues. The ends lost 4 bases at V and 13 bases at J; junction bases unmatched: 10. The CDR3 loop is CSAKQGAHERYF. For the CDR3, the DNA is TGCAGTGCTAAACAGGGGGCGCACGAGCGGTACTTC.

A few counts support this clonotype. V gene TRBV7-9 combines with J gene TRBJ1-2, with D tentatively TRBD1 (5 bases). The CDR3 length is 12 residues. V lost 5 bases and J lost 6, with 10 bases in between. The germline CDR1 and CDR2 sequences are SEHNR and FQNEAQ (reference sequence). CDR3 loop: CASSATVDGYTF. CDR3 nucleotides: TGTGCCAGCAGCGCGACAGTAGATGGCTACACCTTC.